This record covers a single T cell receptor beta chain. V lost 1 base and J lost 3; bases outside the gene matches: 11. Germline V gene sequence: CDR1 SGHRS, CDR2 YFSETQ. CDR3 length: 18 amino acids. This entry is derived from a study of blood T cell repertoires in COVID-19. Study overall: From the United States, Italy and Spain came samples of acute and convalescent COVID-19. T cells, B-cell-depleted T cells, or PBMCs supplied cDNA or gDNA.

Generated by immunoSEQ multiplex PCR, the TCRdb table keeps only in-frame clones and is missing some. The sample contains fewer than 90,000 clones, about two thirds of which appear only once. This clonotype was sampled from a woman at least 80 years old with acute or convalescent COVID-19. The chain employs TRBV5-1 and TRBJ1-1, with 11 bases aligning to TRBD1. Sequencing was performed on peripheral blood. Here the CDR3 DNA reads TGCGCCAGCAGCTTGAATTACGGAGGACAGGGGGCGTACACTGAAGCTTTCTTT. It translates to CASSLNYGGQGAYTEAFF.